Given below is one TCR beta chain in context. Antigen unknown. This record comes from a study of PD-1 blockade in classical Hodgkin lymphoma. Study-level background: A 3 mg/kg intravenous dose of nivolumab was received by patients every 2 weeks. Study-wide findings and caveats: Baseline TCR diversity was reportedly lower in newly diagnosed patients than healthy donors. Complete responders showed a baseline diversity that resembled the diversity of newly diagnosed patients.

Germline assignment: CDR1 MNHNS and CDR2 SASEGT. This CDR3 spans 15 amino acids. J lost 0 bases, V lost 3 bases, and 1 base had no gene match. Assay used: immunoSEQ multiplex PCR; TCRdb lists only in-frame clones, some missing. The sample lists 35,000 to 45,000 clones, approximately 86% occurring once. Relapse after autologous stem cell transplantation occurred in every patient, and brentuximab vedotin exposure varied. The sequences come from peripheral blood mononuclear cells (PBMCs), collected before the second cycle of nivolumab. V and J are TRBV6-1 and TRBJ2-1; 8 nucleotides agree with TRBD2. This clonotype was sampled from a human donor with classical Hodgkin lymphoma. CDR3 residues: CASSESGSSYNEQFF. CDR3 nucleotide sequence: TGTGCCAGCAGTGAGAGCGGGAGCTCCTACAATGAGCAGTTCTTC.